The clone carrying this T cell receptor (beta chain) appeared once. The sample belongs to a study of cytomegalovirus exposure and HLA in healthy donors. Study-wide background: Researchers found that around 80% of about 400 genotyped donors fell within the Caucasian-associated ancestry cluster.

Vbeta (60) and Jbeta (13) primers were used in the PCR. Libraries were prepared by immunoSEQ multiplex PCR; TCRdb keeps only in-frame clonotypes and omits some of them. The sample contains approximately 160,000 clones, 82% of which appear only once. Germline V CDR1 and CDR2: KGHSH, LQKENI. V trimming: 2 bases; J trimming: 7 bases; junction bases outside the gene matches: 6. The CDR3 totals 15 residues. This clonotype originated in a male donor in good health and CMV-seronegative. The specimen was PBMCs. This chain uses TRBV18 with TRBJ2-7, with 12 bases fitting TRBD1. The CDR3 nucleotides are TGTGCCAGCTCACCAAGGGGACAGGGGGCTGGAGAGCAGTACTTC. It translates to CASSPRGQGAGEQYF.